This T cell receptor beta chain came from a study of STAT5B mutations in CD4+ large granular lymphocyte leukemia. Study results and caveats: 8/27 top patient clones versus 2/35 control clones were TRBV06-family. Approximately 25% of private leukemic clonotypes occurred rarely in other patients' non-leukemic repertoires.

The germline V and J ends were trimmed by 1 base and 7 bases, with 15 bases remaining between them. In germline, CDR1 is SGHDT, CDR2 YYEEEE. CDR3 size: 15 residues. For this clone: Its target is unknown.

Sequencing used immunoSEQ multiplex PCR; TCRdb keeps in-frame clones, though not all of them. The sample has around 30,000 clones; about 70% are singletons. The rearrangement joins TRBV5-6 to TRBJ2-1; D is perhaps TRBD1 or TRBD2 (6 bases each). Sequencing was performed on CD4+ T cells from blood buffy coats. The clonotype originates from a human donor in good health. CDR3 DNA: TGTGCCAGCAGCTTGACAGGGAGGTCGCGGAATGAGCAGTTCTTC. It codes for CASSLTGRSRNEQFF.